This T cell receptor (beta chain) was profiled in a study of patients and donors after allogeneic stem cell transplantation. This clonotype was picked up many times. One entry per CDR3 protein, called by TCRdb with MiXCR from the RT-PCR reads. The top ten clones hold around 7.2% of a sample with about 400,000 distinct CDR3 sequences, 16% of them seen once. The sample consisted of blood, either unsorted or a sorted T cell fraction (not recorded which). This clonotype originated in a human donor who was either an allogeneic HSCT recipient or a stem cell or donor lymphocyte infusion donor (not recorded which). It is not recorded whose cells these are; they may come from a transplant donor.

The CDR3 bases are TGTGCCAGCAGTGAGAATGCAGGGTTAGGGGAGCTGTTTTTT. As protein: CASSENAGLGELFF. The chain employs TRBV25-1 and TRBJ2-2, with D possibly TRBD1 on 5 matching bases. The CDR3 length is 14 residues. The ends were cut back, 3 bases at V and 8 bases at J, with 13 bases in the middle. Germline loops: CDR1 MGHDK, CDR2 SYGVNS.